This TCR beta chain was sequenced during a study of OX40 agonist ivuxolimab in advanced cancers. Regarding the study as a whole: Both blood CD4+ and CD8+ T cells showed clonal growth by week 6 at 0.1 to 3.0 mg/kg.

Sequenced by immunoSEQ multiplex PCR; TCRdb stores in-frame clones only, minus some. Of 50,000 to 65,000 clones in the sample, 85% to 90% were seen once. This clone is a singleton in its sample. Antigen: not known. The TCR originated in an adult with an advanced solid tumor such as melanoma, head and neck, liver or kidney cancer. This specimen consisted of CD4+ or CD8+ T cells sorted from blood, obtained in a trial of the OX40 agonist ivuxolimab.

The CDR3 region has the DNA TGTGCCAGCAGCTCCACGATGGTAGCGGGGGGTTACAATGAGCAGTTCTTC. The encoded protein is CASSSTMVAGGYNEQFF. V gene TRBV7-9 combines with J gene TRBJ2-1; 10 bases agree with TRBD2. Germline V CDR1 and CDR2: SEHNR, FQNEAQ (reference sequence). The V and J ends lost 4 bases and 4 bases, in that order; junction bases with no gene match: 10. This CDR3 region has 17 residues.